The 22 T cell receptor beta chains listed next were all sequenced from one sample in a study of blood T cell repertoires in COVID-19. Assay used: immunoSEQ multiplex PCR; TCRdb lists only in-frame clones, some missing. The repertoire consists of hundreds of thousands of clones, with roughly 87% occurring once and the leading ten covering more than 2%. Sequencing was carried out using PBMCs or T cells enriched from blood (not recorded which). These receptor sequences come from a woman aged 40 to 50 with acute COVID-19.

The rearrangement links TRBV5-5 to TRBJ1-4; D is perhaps TRBD1 (5 bases). Between the trimmed V and J ends, which lost 4 bases and 0 bases, there was a span of 13 bases. The CDR3 has 16 amino acids. The V gene's germline CDR1 is SGHKS and CDR2 YYEKEE (reference sequence). The CDR3 DNA reads as TGTGCCAGCAGCGAAGGACACTTTGCAACTAATGAAAAACTGTTTTTT. It is translated as CASSEGHFATNEKLFF.

J is TRBJ1-1 and V is TRBV24-1, with D hard to call. Trimming removed 2 bases from V and 4 bases from J, with 10 bases in between. The CDR3 has 14 residues. CDR1 and CDR2 (germline): KGHDR, SFDVKD. CDR3 protein: CATSDSPSSTEAFF. The DNA for the CDR3 is TGTGCCACCAGTGATTCCCCGAGTAGCACTGAAGCTTTCTTT.

This rearrangement joins TRBV29-1 to TRBJ2-1; D gene unclear. This CDR3 is built from 11 residues. The ends were cut back, 3 bases at V and 5 bases at J, with 5 bases in the middle. Germline CDR1 and CDR2: SQVTM and ANQGSEA. The CDR3 DNA follows: TGCAGCGTTGAGGCAGACAATGAGCAGTTCTTC. As protein: CSVEADNEQFF.

The count of this clone is one. The chain has TRBV3-1 (or the pseudogene TRBV3-2) and TRBJ1-5; D gene uncertain. Germline CDR1 and CDR2: LGHDT and YNNKEL (reference sequence). V lost 1 base, J lost 3 bases, and 10 bases lay in between. This CDR3 region has 15 residues. The CDR3 DNA reads TGTGCCAGCAGCCAAGGTTCCGGGATCAATCAGCCCCAGCATTTT. As protein: CASSQGSGINQPQHF.

Notes on this clone: The same CDR3 is also encoded by other DNA sequences in this sample. The gene calls are TRBV30 and TRBJ1-5; no clear D. The CDR3 has 14 residues. Trimming took 0 bases from V and 7 from J, leaving 13 bases between them. Per germline, CDR1 GTSNPN and CDR2 SVGIG (reference sequence). The chain's CDR3 is CAWSVLGGGQPQHF. CDR3 in DNA: TGTGCCTGGAGTGTATTAGGAGGAGGCCAGCCCCAGCATTTT.

V and J are TRBV5-1 and TRBJ1-1, with TRBD1 identical over 10 bases. This CDR3 spans 17 amino acids. J was trimmed by 4 bases and V by 4 bases; bases with no gene match: 13. Per germline, CDR1 SGHRS and CDR2 YFSETQ. CDR3 DNA sequence: TGCGCCAGCAGCCGGGGGACCGGGACAGGGGTGGGCACTGAAGCTTTCTTT. This gives the protein CASSRGTGTGVGTEAFF. The whole variable domain, remainder taken from reference TRBV5-1 and TRBJ1-1, is KAGVTQTPRYLIKTRGQQVTLSCSPISGHRSVSWYQQTPGQGLQFLFEYFSETQRNKGNFPGRFSGRQFSNSRSEMNVSTLELGDSALYLCASSRGTGTGVGTEAFFGQGTRLTVV.

This clone was seen a handful of times. The V call is TRBV13, the J call TRBJ1-6; 9 bases match TRBD1. Germline trimming cut 2 bases from V and 10 bases from J; bases unmatched to any gene: 0. The CDR3 is made up of 13 amino acids. Germline lookup yields CDR1 PRHDT and CDR2 FYEKMQ (reference sequence). CDR3 coding DNA: TGTGCCAGCAGCTTAACAGGGGGCTCACCCCTCCACTTT. Translation: CASSLTGGSPLHF.

This chain joins TRBV11-2 and TRBJ2-7, with a weak D call TRBD2 (6 bases). This CDR3 has 13 amino acids. Trimming pared 0 bases from V and 6 bases from J, leaving 9 bases between. Germline CDR1 SGHAT, CDR2 FQNNGV. The CDR3 sequence is CASSLDGTLEQYF. CDR3 nucleotide sequence: TGTGCCAGCAGCTTAGACGGGACTCTCGAGCAGTACTTC.

The V gene is TRBV11-2, the J gene TRBJ2-7; 8 bases are a match to TRBD2. V was pared by 2 bases and J by 2 bases, with 8 bases of the junction left unmatched. The CDR3 totals 16 residues. CDR1 and CDR2 (germline): SGHAT, FQNNGV. This CDR3 is CASSLLLAGGTYEQYF. In nucleotides, the CDR3 is TGTGCCAGCAGCTTACTCCTGGCGGGGGGAACCTACGAGCAGTACTTC.

The chain carries TRBV7-8 and TRBJ1-4; 8 bases align to TRBD1. CDR1 SGHVS and CDR2 FQNEAQ come from the germline V gene. The CDR3 sequence is 15 residues long. V lost 1 base to trimming and J lost 7 bases; unmatched junction nucleotides: 5. The CDR3 protein is CASSLVTGGGEKLFF. DNA for the CDR3: TGTGCCAGCAGCTTAGTTACAGGGGGAGGTGAAAAACTGTTTTTT. Looking up the rest from reference TRBV7-8 and TRBJ1-4 gives the full variable domain: GAGVSQSPRYKVAKRGQDVALRCDPISGHVSLFWYQQALGQGPEFLTYFQNEAQLDKSGLPSDRFFAERPEGSVSTLKIQRTQQEDSAVYLCASSLVTGGGEKLFFGSGTQLSVL.

This clone was detected once. This chain connects TRBV12-3 or TRBV12-4 to TRBJ1-2; 7 bases agree with TRBD1. V lost 6 bases and J lost 4; bases outside the gene matches: 5. The CDR3 runs 13 residues. CDR3 protein: CASSKGQRYGYTF. Written as DNA, the CDR3 is TGTGCCAGCAGCAAGGGACAGCGCTATGGCTACACCTTC.

V and J are TRBV7-2 and TRBJ1-4; D not resolved. The CDR3 sequence is 15 residues long. Germline CDR1 and CDR2: SGHTA and FQGNSA. V dropped 6 bases and J dropped 0 bases, with 11 bases sitting between them. CDR3: CASRDGVSTNEKLFF. The DNA for the CDR3 is TGTGCCAGCAGAGACGGAGTTTCAACTAATGAAAAACTGTTTTTT. Supplemented by reference TRBV7-2 and TRBJ1-4, the full variable domain reads GAGVSQSPSNKVTEKGKDVELRCDPISGHTALYWYRQSLGQGLEFLIYFQGNSAPDKSGLPSDRFSAERTGGSVSTLTIQRTQQEDSAVYLCASRDGVSTNEKLFFGSGTQLSVL.

CDR3 in DNA: TGTGCCAGCAGCCTATCCGATACTGAAGCTTTCTTT. Amino acids: CASSLSDTEAFF. The rearrangement uses TRBV5-6 and TRBJ1-1; the D is unclear. Per germline, CDR1 SGHDT and CDR2 YYEEEE. The CDR3 length is 12 residues. V was trimmed by 4 bases and J by 5 bases, leaving 9 bases between them.

This clone occurred a few times. V and J are TRBV5-4 and TRBJ1-1; the match to TRBD1 covers 10 bases. The CDR3 covers 15 residues. The germline gives CDR1 SGHNT, CDR2 YYREEE (reference sequence). Trimming cost V 3 bases and J 8 bases; bases outside gene matches: 10. The DNA for the CDR3 is TGTGCCAGCAGCTCGGGACAGGGGATGGTGGTGGAAGCTTTCTTT. It specifies CASSSGQGMVVEAFF.

This clone was seen many times. This rearrangement joins TRBV6-4 to TRBJ1-1, with no clear D. Between the trimmed V and J ends, which lost 2 bases and 1 base, there was a span of 5 bases. The length of the CDR3 is 13 residues. Germline CDR1 is MRHNA and CDR2 is SNTAGT. Written as DNA, the CDR3 is TGTGCCAGCAGTGACGGCCCGAACACTGAAGCTTTCTTT. Translating it yields CASSDGPNTEAFF.

The CDR3 coding sequence is TGTGCCAGCAGTTACTCGGGCAAGAACACTGAAGCTTTCTTT. The encoded protein is CASSYSGKNTEAFF. J is TRBJ1-1 and V is TRBV6-6; no clear D gene. The CDR3 covers 14 residues. Germline values: CDR1 MNHNY, CDR2 SVGAGI (reference sequence). V dropped 0 bases and J dropped 1 base, with 6 bases sitting between them.

The J gene is TRBJ1-5, the V gene TRBV6-5; D not certain. The CDR3 spans 14 residues. The ends were cut back, 5 bases at V and 5 bases at J, with 13 bases in the middle. Germline loops: CDR1 MNHEY, CDR2 SVGAGI. The DNA for the CDR3 is TGTGCCAGCAGTCCCAGGTCCCCCTATCAGCCCCAGCATTTT. Translated: CASSPRSPYQPQHF.

The V gene is TRBV27, the J gene TRBJ2-1, with 7 positions matching TRBD1. CDR3 length: 14 amino acids. Germline lookup yields CDR1 MNHEY and CDR2 SMNVEV (reference sequence). J gave up 9 bases and V 6 bases, and 11 bases lay outside the gene matches. The DNA for the CDR3 is TGTGCCAGCAGCAATACAGGGGAATACGGTGAGCAGTTCTTC. This codes for CASSNTGEYGEQFF.

As regards this clone: One junction end disagrees with the germline gene, perhaps due to a read error. The J gene is TRBJ2-5, the V gene TRBV24-1, with 9 bases aligning to TRBD2. From germline, CDR1 is KGHDR and CDR2 SFDVKD. The CDR3 consists of 14 residues. Here the CDR3 reads CATSGPGLAEAQYF. CDR3 nucleotide sequence: TGTGCCACCAGTGGTCCGGGACTAGCAGAGGCCCAGTACTTC.

The rearrangement uses TRBV10-3 and TRBJ2-1, with D perhaps matching TRBD2 (5 bases). This CDR3 has 20 residues. The V end was cut by 3 bases, the J end by 0 bases, with 24 bases between. CDR1 is ENHRY and CDR2 is SYGVKD in the germline V gene. CDR3 protein: CAISDVPQGGAASSYNEQFF. As DNA, the CDR3 is TGTGCCATCAGTGACGTGCCCCAAGGAGGAGCGGCCAGCTCCTACAATGAGCAGTTCTTC.

V is TRBV7-9 and J is TRBJ2-1, with 8 nucleotides matching TRBD2. V was clipped by 8 bases and J by 0 bases; unmatched bases: 15. The CDR3 is 18 residues long. CDR1 is SEHNR and CDR2 is FQNEAQ in the germline V gene (reference sequence). DNA of the CDR3: TGTGCCAGCTATTTTGAGCGGGGGACCCGTCTCTCCTACAATGAGCAGTTCTTC. This encodes CASYFERGTRLSYNEQFF.

The chain recombines TRBV25-1 with TRBJ2-2; 10 bases fit TRBD2. Germline lookup yields CDR1 MGHDK and CDR2 SYGVNS. With 4 bases clipped from V and 7 bases from J, the junction kept 9 bases outside the gene matches. This CDR3 region has 16 residues. CDR3 sequence: CASSAPERGGLGELFF. The CDR3 DNA reads as TGTGCCAGCAGTGCGCCTGAGCGGGGGGGTCTCGGGGAGCTGTTTTTT.